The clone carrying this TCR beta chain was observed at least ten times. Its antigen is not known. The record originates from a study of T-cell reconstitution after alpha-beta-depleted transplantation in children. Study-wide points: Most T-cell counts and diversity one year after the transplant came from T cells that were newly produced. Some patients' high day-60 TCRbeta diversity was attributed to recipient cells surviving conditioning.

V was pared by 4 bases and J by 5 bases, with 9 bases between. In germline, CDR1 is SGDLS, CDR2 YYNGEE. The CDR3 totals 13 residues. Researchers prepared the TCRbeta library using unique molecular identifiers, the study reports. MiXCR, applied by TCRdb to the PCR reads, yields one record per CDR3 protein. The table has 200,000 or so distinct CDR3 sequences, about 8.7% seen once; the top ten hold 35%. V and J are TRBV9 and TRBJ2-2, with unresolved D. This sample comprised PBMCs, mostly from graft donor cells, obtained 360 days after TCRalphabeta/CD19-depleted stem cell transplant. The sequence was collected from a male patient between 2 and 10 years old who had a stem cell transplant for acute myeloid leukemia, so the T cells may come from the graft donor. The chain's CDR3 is CASSHDWTGELFF. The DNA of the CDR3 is TGTGCCAGCAGCCACGATTGGACCGGGGAGCTGTTTTTT.